Below are 26 T cell receptor beta chains sequenced from a single sample in a study of vaccination effects on CD4 cells after COVID-19. Expansion with viral peptide pools was applied to antigen-specific CD4+ T cells by the ViraFEST assay prior to sequencing. Researchers isolated CD4+ T cells once about eleven days of culture had elapsed. PCR confirmed that the person was infected with SARS-CoV-2 between March and December 2020. Either the BNT162b2 or mRNA-1273 vaccine was given to participants in two doses. Generated by immunoSEQ multiplex PCR, the TCRdb table keeps only in-frame clones and is missing some. The profile shows 17,000 or so clones, around 80% of them singletons. For these receptors, no antigen is known. The material sequenced was CD4+ T cells from PBMCs cultured with SARS-CoV-2 spike peptides, taken after COVID-19 vaccination. The receptor set was obtained from a human donor who had a prior SARS-CoV-2 infection.

J is TRBJ1-1 and V is TRBV7-9; tentatively, D is TRBD1 (6 bases). The CDR3 sequence is 16 residues long. Between the trimmed V and J ends, which lost 2 bases and 7 bases, there was a span of 20 bases. Germline CDR1 and CDR2: SEHNR and FQNEAQ (reference sequence). The CDR3 DNA is TGTGCCAGCAGCTTAACCGGGGGGCGAACGAGTGATGAAGCTTTCTTT. As protein: CASSLTGGRTSDEAFF.

The CDR3 reads CASSEYPGQGEKLFF. CDR3 DNA sequence: TGTGCCAGCAGTGAATACCCAGGACAGGGTGAAAAACTGTTTTTT. The chain carries TRBV25-1 and TRBJ1-4; 8 nucleotides align to TRBD1. This CDR3 region has 15 residues. The V gene end was trimmed by 0 bases and the J gene end by 7 bases; junction bases not matched to a gene: 4. CDR1 and CDR2 from the germline V gene are MGHDK and SYGVNS.

This sequence joins TRBV9 and TRBJ2-2; 11 bases are shared with TRBD2. CDR1 is SGDLS and CDR2 is YYNGEE in the germline V gene. The V gene end was trimmed by 0 bases and the J gene end by 3 bases; junction bases not matched to a gene: 7. This CDR3 has 18 residues. CDR3 DNA: TGTGCCAGCAGCGTAGCTACTAGCGGGAGTTTGGACACCGGGGAGCTGTTTTTT. This encodes CASSVATSGSLDTGELFF.

The V and J genes are TRBV15 and TRBJ2-2; TRBD2 matches 14 bases. This CDR3 is built from 17 residues. Per the germline V gene, CDR1 is LNHNV and CDR2 is YYDKDF (reference sequence). The J segment lost 7 bases and the V segment lost 0 bases, leaving 4 bases of the junction unmatched. This chain's CDR3 is CATSRDLTSGRVGELFF. The CDR3 DNA is TGTGCCACCAGCAGAGATCTGACTAGCGGGAGGGTCGGGGAGCTGTTTTTT.

This clone was seen a handful of times. This chain connects TRBV30 to TRBJ2-2; TRBD1 might be the D (8 bases). The germline CDR1 and CDR2 sequences are GTSNPN and SVGIG (reference sequence). Trimming left V 0 bases short and J 6 bases short, with 14 bases between. This CDR3 region has 15 residues. CDR3 residues: CAWSVQGGAAGELFF. The CDR3 bases are TGTGCCTGGAGTGTACAGGGGGGGGCCGCCGGGGAGCTGTTTTTT. The whole variable domain, filled in from reference TRBV30 and TRBJ2-2, reads SQTIHQWPATLVQPVGSPLSLECTVEGTSNPNLYWYRQAAGRGLQLLFYSVGIGQISSEVPQNLSASRPQDRQFILSSKKLLLSDSGFYLCAWSVQGGAAGELFFGEGSRLTVL.

The chain has TRBV10-3 and TRBJ1-2, with D possibly TRBD1 on 6 matching bases. With 1 base removed from V and 7 bases from J, the gap between germline ends came to 16 bases. This CDR3 has 15 residues. Germline assignment: CDR1 ENHRY and CDR2 SYGVKD. CDR3 residues: CAISEYLSQGLGYTF. CDR3 sequence (DNA): TGTGCCATCAGTGAGTACCTCTCGCAGGGGCTTGGCTACACCTTC.

This clone was counted a few times. The chain couples TRBV7-2 to TRBJ2-1; TRBD2 agrees at 8 bases. J was trimmed by 5 bases and V by 1 base; bases with no gene match: 4. The CDR3 runs to 15 residues. From germline, CDR1 is SGHTA and CDR2 FQGNSA. CDR3 nucleotides: TGTGCCAGCAGCTTAGTGCGCGGGGGGAACAATGAGCAGTTCTTC. Its protein is CASSLVRGGNNEQFF. The full variable domain, its missing parts supplied by reference TRBV7-2 and TRBJ2-1, is GAGVSQSPSNKVTEKGKDVELRCDPISGHTALYWYRQSLGQGLEFLIYFQGNSAPDKSGLPSDRFSAERTGGSVSTLTIQRTQQEDSAVYLCASSLVRGGNNEQFFGPGTRLTVL.

This chain connects TRBV5-4 to TRBJ1-6; D is unclear. This CDR3 contains 14 residues. CDR1 and CDR2 (germline): SGHNT, YYREEE (reference sequence). V shed 2 bases and J shed 8 bases, with 11 bases lying between them. CDR3 amino acids: CASSFGRGYSPLHF. CDR3 coding DNA: TGTGCCAGCAGCTTCGGGCGCGGTTATTCACCCCTCCACTTT.

The CDR3 loop is CASSLRQGEAFF. The CDR3 DNA sequence: TGTGCCAGCAGCCTAAGACAGGGCGAAGCTTTCTTT. This sequence joins TRBV3-1 (or the pseudogene TRBV3-2) and TRBJ1-1, with 7 nucleotides matching TRBD1. V gave up 4 bases and J gave up 8 bases; unmatched junction bases: 4. The CDR3 runs 12 residues. CDR1 and CDR2 (germline): LGHDT, YNNKEL (reference sequence).

This clone was seen a single time. The chain employs TRBV30 and TRBJ2-5; a possible D gene is TRBD2 (6 bases). V lost 4 bases and J 1 base, leaving 16 bases between the germline ends. The CDR3 covers 15 residues. CDR1 and CDR2 (germline): GTSNPN, SVGIG (reference sequence). In DNA, the CDR3 is TGTGCCTGGACTAAGGGACTCAGTGGCCAAGAGACCCAGTACTTC. This translates into CAWTKGLSGQETQYF. Based on the CDR3 plus reference TRBV30 and TRBJ2-5, the full variable domain is SQTIHQWPATLVQPVGSPLSLECTVEGTSNPNLYWYRQAAGRGLQLLFYSVGIGQISSEVPQNLSASRPQDRQFILSSKKLLLSDSGFYLCAWTKGLSGQETQYFGPGTRLLVL.

In this sample, this clone turned up a few times. The chain employs TRBV23-1 and TRBJ1-4; D remains unclear. TRBV23-1 is designated an ORF whose function remains uncertain. The CDR3 consists of 13 residues. Trimming left V 6 bases short and J 5 bases short, with 10 bases between. CDR3 sequence reads: CASRPRENEKLFF. The CDR3 coding sequence is TGCGCCAGCAGGCCAAGGGAGAATGAAAAACTGTTTTTT.

Sample share makes this clone large. This chain uses TRBV5-8 with TRBJ1-5, with 8 positions matching TRBD1. CDR1 is SGHTS, CDR2 YDEGEE, per germline. The junction had 4 bases not matched to a gene; V was cut back by 0 bases and J by 5 bases. The CDR3 consists of 15 residues. Here the CDR3 DNA reads TGTGCCAGCAGCTTGGGACAGGGGCGTTATCAGCCCCAGCATTTT. This sequence encodes CASSLGQGRYQPQHF. The whole variable domain, remainder taken from reference TRBV5-8 and TRBJ1-5, is EAGVTQSPTHLIKTRGQQATLRCSPISGHTSVYWYQQALGLGLQFLLWYDEGEERNRGNFPPRFSGRQFPNYSSELNVNALELEDSALYLCASSLGQGRYQPQHFGDGTRLSIL.

This clone was observed a handful of times. The V and J genes are TRBV6-5 and TRBJ1-5, with a weak D call TRBD1 (5 bases). Germline values: CDR1 MNHEY, CDR2 SVGAGI. This CDR3 contains 14 residues. The V gene lost 5 bases and the J gene lost 2 bases, with 10 bases spanning the gap. The CDR3: CASSLRAGNQPQHF. The CDR3, as DNA: TGTGCCAGCAGTCTCAGGGCGGGCAATCAGCCCCAGCATTTT.

The chain has TRBV19 and TRBJ2-5; no reliable D call. CDR3 length: 14 amino acids. The germline V gene has CDR1 LNHDA and CDR2 SQIVND (reference sequence). V was shortened by 2 bases and J by 3 bases, with 10 bases between the two germline ends. The CDR3 DNA reads as TGTGCCAGTAGTATATTCCCCGGCGAAGAGACCCAGTACTTC. This encodes CASSIFPGEETQYF.

This clone appeared a single time. The chain links TRBV6-5 to TRBJ2-7; 10 bases are shared with TRBD2. CDR3 size: 13 residues. The V and J ends lost 6 bases and 4 bases, in that order; junction bases with no gene match: 3. Germline V gene sequence: CDR1 MNHEY, CDR2 SVGAGI. DNA of the CDR3: TGTGCCAGCAGGACGGGACTAGCGTACGAGCAGTACTTC. It is translated as CASRTGLAYEQYF.

For this clone: The junction shows a germline mismatch at one end, possibly a read error. The genes are TRBV2 and TRBJ2-7; D remains ambiguous. The germline gives CDR1 SNHLY, CDR2 FYNNEI. There are 12 residues in the CDR3. The CDR3 loop reads CASSEGGLSRSF. The CDR3, as DNA: TGTGCCAGCAGTGAAGGCGGTTTGAGCCGCAGCTTC.

Concerning this clone itself: A junction boundary mismatches the germline segment, possibly from a read error. The rearrangement links TRBV7-7 to TRBJ2-2; 10 nucleotides align to TRBD1. Per the germline V gene, CDR1 is SSHAT and CDR2 is FNYEAQ (reference sequence). This CDR3 is 14 amino acids long. In DNA, the CDR3 is TGTGCTAGCAGCAAGGACAGGGGGACCGGGGAGCTGTTTTTT. It codes for CASSKDRGTGELFF.

This chain links TRBV6-4 with TRBJ2-3; 12 bases agree with TRBD2. V shed 6 bases and J 6 bases; nucleotides not matched to a gene: 7. Germline V CDR1 and CDR2: MRHNA, SNTAGT. There are 15 residues in the CDR3. The CDR3: CASSSGLAGSDTQYF. The CDR3 DNA is TGTGCCAGCAGCTCCGGACTAGCGGGAAGTGATACGCAGTATTTT.

This clone is a singleton in its sample. The V and J genes are TRBV2 and TRBJ1-1; 10 bases match TRBD1. V lost 6 bases to trimming and J lost 5 bases; unmatched junction nucleotides: 3. CDR3 size: 13 residues. Germline CDR1 reads SNHLY; CDR2 reads FYNNEI. The CDR3: CASSQDRGTEAFF. CDR3 coding DNA: TGTGCCAGCAGCCAGGACAGGGGGACTGAAGCTTTCTTT.

This clone was recorded once. The sample has other DNA sequences that encode this CDR3 too. J is TRBJ2-3 and V is TRBV5-4; TRBD2 matches 14 bases. CDR3 length: 16 residues. The germline CDR1 and CDR2 sequences are SGHNT and YYREEE (reference sequence). J gave up 1 base and V 4 bases, and 2 bases lay outside the gene matches. CDR3 nucleotide sequence: TGTGCCAGCAGCACGGGACTAGCGGGAGGCACAGATACGCAGTATTTT. Amino acid sequence: CASSTGLAGGTDTQYF.

This chain connects TRBV2 to TRBJ2-3; 8 bases match TRBD2. With V trimmed by 5 bases and J by 1 base, 11 bases remained unmatched. The CDR3 has 17 residues. CDR1 and CDR2 from the germline V gene are SNHLY and FYNNEI. Written as DNA, the CDR3 is TGTGCCAGCAGTAAAGGCTCCTTGCGGGGGGGCACAGATACGCAGTATTTT. As protein: CASSKGSLRGGTDTQYF.

This rearrangement joins TRBV19 to TRBJ1-3, with 9 bases aligning to TRBD1. This CDR3 contains 16 residues. With V trimmed by 5 bases and J by 1 base, 6 bases remained unmatched. Per germline, CDR1 LNHDA and CDR2 SQIVND (reference sequence). The CDR3 is CASSSRQGVSGNTIYF. The CDR3 DNA is TGTGCCAGTAGTTCCAGACAGGGGGTTTCTGGAAACACCATATATTTT.

The chain is built from TRBV6-6 and TRBJ2-7; D remains unclear. The germline gives CDR1 MNHNY, CDR2 SVGAGI (reference sequence). V lost 2 bases, J lost 3 bases, and 14 bases lay in between. This CDR3 has 15 amino acids. The CDR3 DNA reads TGTGCCAGCAGTTACCAGACCCACGGCATCTACGAGCAGTACTTC. Translated: CASSYQTHGIYEQYF.

The chain recombines TRBV16 with TRBJ1-6, with D unclear. Germline CDR1 reads KGHSY; CDR2 reads FQNENV. Trimming cost V 4 bases and J 15 bases, with 19 bases left between them. CDR3 length: 14 residues. The CDR3 sequence is CASSLTSILPNLHF. The DNA of the CDR3 is TGTGCCAGCAGCCTCACGTCGATCCTCCCCAACCTCCACTTT.

The chain combines TRBV18 with TRBJ1-6; D is unresolved. Trimming removed 2 bases from V and 7 bases from J, with 6 bases in between. CDR1 is KGHSH, CDR2 LQKENI, per germline. The CDR3 loop spans 13 amino acids. The DNA of the CDR3 is TGTGCCAGCTCACCAGCCAGCAATTCACCCCTCCACTTT. It encodes CASSPASNSPLHF.

The chain uses TRBV7-3 and TRBJ2-3; 7 bases fit TRBD2. V shed 5 bases, J shed 4 bases, and the junction held 6 bases outside the gene matches. CDR1 and CDR2 from the germline V gene are SGHTA and FQGTGA. The CDR3 runs to 14 residues. The CDR3 region is CASSPLAGADTQYF. The CDR3 nucleotides are TGTGCCAGCAGCCCCCTCGCGGGGGCAGATACGCAGTATTTT.